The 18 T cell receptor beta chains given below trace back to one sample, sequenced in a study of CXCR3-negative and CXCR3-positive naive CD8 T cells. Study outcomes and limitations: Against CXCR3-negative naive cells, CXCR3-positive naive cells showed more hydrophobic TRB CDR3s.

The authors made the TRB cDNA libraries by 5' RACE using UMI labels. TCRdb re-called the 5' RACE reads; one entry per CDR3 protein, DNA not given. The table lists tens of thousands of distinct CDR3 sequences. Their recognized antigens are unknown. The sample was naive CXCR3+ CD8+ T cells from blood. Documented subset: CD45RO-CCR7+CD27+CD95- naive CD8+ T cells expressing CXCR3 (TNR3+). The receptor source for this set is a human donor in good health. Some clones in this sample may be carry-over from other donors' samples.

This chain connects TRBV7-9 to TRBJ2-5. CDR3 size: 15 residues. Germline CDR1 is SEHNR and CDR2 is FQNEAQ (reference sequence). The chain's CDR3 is CASSLAPAEQETQYF.

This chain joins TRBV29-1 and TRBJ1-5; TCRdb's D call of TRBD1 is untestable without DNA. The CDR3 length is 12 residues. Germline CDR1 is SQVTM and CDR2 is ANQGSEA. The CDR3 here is CSVEGDEGAQHF.

The CDR3 reads CASSFQQGTPPVYEQYF. This rearrangement joins TRBV28 to TRBJ2-7; checking the TCRdb D call of TRBD1 is not possible without DNA. Per the germline V gene, CDR1 is MDHEN and CDR2 is SYDVKM. This CDR3 has 17 amino acids.

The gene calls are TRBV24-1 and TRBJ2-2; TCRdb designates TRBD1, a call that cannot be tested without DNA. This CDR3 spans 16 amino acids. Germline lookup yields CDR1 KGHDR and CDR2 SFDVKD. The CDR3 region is CATSDTTGLNTGELFF.

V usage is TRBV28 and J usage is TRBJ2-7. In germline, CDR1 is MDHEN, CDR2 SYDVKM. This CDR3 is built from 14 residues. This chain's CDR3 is CASSPKTGSYEQYF.

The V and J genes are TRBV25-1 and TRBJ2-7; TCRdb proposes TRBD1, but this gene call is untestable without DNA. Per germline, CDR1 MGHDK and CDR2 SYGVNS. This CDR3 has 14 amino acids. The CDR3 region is CASSDEGGTYEQYF.

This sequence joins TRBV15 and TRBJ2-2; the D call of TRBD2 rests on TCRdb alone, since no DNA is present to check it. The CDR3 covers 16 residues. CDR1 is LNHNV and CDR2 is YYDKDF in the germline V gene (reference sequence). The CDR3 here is CATSDLGEPNTGELFF.

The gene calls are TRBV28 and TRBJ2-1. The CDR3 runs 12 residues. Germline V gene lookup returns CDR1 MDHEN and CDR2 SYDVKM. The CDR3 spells CASSFDRHEQFF.

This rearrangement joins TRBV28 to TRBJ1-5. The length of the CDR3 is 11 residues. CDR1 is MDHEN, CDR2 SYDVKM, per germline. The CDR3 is CASGHNQPQHF.

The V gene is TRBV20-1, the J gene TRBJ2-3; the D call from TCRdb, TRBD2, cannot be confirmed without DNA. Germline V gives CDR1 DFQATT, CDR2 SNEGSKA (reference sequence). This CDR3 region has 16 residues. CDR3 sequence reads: CSATGRVAGYTDTQYF.

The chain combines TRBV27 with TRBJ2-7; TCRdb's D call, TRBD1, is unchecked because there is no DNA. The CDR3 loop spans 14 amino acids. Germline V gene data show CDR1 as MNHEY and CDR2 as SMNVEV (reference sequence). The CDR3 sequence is CASSFIAGAYERYF.

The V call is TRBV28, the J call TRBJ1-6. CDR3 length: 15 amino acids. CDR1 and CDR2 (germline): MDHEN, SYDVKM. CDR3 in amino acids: CASSFWAETNSPLHF. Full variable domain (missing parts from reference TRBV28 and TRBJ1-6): DVKVTQSSRYLVKRTGEKVFLECVQDMDHENMFWYRQDPGLGLRLIYFSYDVKMKEKGDIPEGYSVSREKKERFSLILESASTNQTSMYLCASSFWAETNSPLHFGNGTRLTVT.

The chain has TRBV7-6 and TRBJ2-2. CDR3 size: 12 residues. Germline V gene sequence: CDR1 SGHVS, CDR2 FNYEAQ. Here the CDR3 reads CASPLLTGELFF.

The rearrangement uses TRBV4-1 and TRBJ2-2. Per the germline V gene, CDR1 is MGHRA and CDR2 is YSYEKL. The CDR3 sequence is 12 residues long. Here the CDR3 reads CASSQVAGELFF.

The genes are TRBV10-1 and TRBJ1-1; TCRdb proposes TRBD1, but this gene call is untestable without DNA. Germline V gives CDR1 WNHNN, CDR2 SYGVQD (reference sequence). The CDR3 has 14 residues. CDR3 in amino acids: CASNSPGTASEAFF.

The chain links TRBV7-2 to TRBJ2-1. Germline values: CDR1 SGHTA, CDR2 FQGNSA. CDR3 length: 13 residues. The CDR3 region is CASSNRWHNEQFF. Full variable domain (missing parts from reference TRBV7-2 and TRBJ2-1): GAGVSQSPSNKVTEKGKDVELRCDPISGHTALYWYRQSLGQGLEFLIYFQGNSAPDKSGLPSDRFSAERTGGSVSTLTIQRTQQEDSAVYLCASSNRWHNEQFFGPGTRLTVL.

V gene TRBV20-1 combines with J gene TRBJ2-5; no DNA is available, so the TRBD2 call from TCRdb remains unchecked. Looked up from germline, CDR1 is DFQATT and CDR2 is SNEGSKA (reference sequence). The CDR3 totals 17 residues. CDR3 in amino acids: CSARDGTSGRSTETQYF.

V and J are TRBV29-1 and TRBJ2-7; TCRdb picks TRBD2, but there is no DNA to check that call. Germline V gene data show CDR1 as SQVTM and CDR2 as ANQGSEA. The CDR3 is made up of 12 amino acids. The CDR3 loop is CSVSGRLDEQYF.